The following is a TCR beta chain sequence with its context. Its antigen is currently unknown. Possible read error: a much larger clone is one base away. The data were taken from a study of T-cell memory formation after mild COVID-19. Study-wide results and caveats: A balance of CD4 and CD8 characterized clones contracting day 15 to 85, whereas later expanders leaned CD4+. Shrinking CD4+ clones were chiefly CM and EM; CD8+ ones were chiefly EMRA. Still unconfirmed is whether the second-wave clones peaking on day 37 recognized SARS-CoV-2.

The CDR3 is made up of 15 amino acids. Germline V gene lookup returns CDR1 SEHNR and CDR2 FQNEAQ (reference sequence). TCRdb re-called the 5' RACE reads through MiXCR, storing one row per CDR3 protein. Altogether roughly 310,000 distinct CDR3 sequences are present, roughly 15% being singletons, with the ten largest covering about 20%. The specimen was PBMCs or a T cell subset sorted from them (not recorded which). This chain links TRBV7-9 with TRBJ2-3; TRBD2 agrees at 8 bases. The source is a man aged 18 to 30 who had mild COVID-19 (a few samples of this study predate the infection). Cell type and time point are not known. CDR3 sequence (DNA): TGTGCCGGCAGCGCCGGGACTAGTATCACAGATACGCAGTATTTT. Its protein is CAGSAGTSITDTQYF.